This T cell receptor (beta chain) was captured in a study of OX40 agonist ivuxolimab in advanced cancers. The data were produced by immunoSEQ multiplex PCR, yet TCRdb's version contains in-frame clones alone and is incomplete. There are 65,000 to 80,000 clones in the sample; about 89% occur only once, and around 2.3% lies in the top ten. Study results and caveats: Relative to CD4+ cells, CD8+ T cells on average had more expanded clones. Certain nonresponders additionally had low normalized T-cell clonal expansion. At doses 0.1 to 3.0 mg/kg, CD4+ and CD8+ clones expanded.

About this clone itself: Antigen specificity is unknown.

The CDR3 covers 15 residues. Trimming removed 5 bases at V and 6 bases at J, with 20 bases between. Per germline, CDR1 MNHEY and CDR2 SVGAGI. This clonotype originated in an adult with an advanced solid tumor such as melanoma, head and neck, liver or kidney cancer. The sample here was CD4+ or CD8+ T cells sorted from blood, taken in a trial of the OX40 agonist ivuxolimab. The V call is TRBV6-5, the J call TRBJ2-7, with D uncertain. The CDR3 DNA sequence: TGTGCCAGCAGTAGGTTGGGGTTCGGGTCCGGCGAGCAGTACTTC. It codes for CASSRLGFGSGEQYF.